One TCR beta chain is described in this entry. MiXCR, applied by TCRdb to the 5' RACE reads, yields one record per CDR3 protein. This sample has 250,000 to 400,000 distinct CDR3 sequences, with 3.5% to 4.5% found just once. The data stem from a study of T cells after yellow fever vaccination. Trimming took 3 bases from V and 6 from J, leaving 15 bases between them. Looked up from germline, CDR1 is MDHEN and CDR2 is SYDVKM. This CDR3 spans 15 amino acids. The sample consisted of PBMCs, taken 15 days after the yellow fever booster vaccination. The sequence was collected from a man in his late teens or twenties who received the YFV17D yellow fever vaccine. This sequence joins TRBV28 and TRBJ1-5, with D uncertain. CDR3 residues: CASSFFSGMGQPQHF. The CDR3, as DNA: TGTGCCAGCAGTTTCTTCTCCGGGATGGGTCAGCCCCAGCATTTT.